Shown below are 22 T cell receptor beta chains from a single sample sequenced in a study of blood T cells in healthy people across ages. The use of a sample-barcoded 5' primer and a J-beta primer mix characterized a second PCR of about 7 to 12 cycles. MiXCR, applied by TCRdb to the 5' RACE reads, yields one record per CDR3 protein. The sample contains around 1,900,000 distinct CDR3 sequences, approximately 39% of which appear only once. The sample comprised blood. The receptors originated from a human donor in good health.

The J gene is TRBJ2-1, the V gene TRBV18; TRBD1 aligns across 7 bases. CDR1 is KGHSH, CDR2 LQKENI, per germline. CDR3 size: 17 residues. V shed 2 bases, J shed 2 bases, and the junction held 9 bases outside the gene matches. The CDR3 reads CASSPGVPGQTYNEQFF. Written as DNA, the CDR3 is TGTGCCAGCTCACCAGGGGTACCGGGACAGACCTACAATGAGCAGTTCTTC.

This chain connects TRBV7-2 to TRBJ2-3, with 9 bases fitting TRBD2. The CDR3 extends over 16 amino acids. The trim removed 3 bases at V and 2 bases at J, leaving 6 bases unmatched. Looked up from germline, CDR1 is SGHTA and CDR2 is FQGNSA. CDR3 sequence (DNA): TGTGCCAGCAGCTTCATAGCGGGGGAACACACAGATACGCAGTATTTT. As protein: CASSFIAGEHTDTQYF.

This clonotype was counted only a few times. CDR3 sequence: CSPALNNEQFF. For the CDR3, the DNA is TGCAGTCCGGCTCTTAACAATGAGCAGTTCTTC. V gene TRBV20-1 combines with J gene TRBJ2-1, with no clear D. From germline, CDR1 is DFQATT and CDR2 SNEGSKA (reference sequence). Trimming took 8 bases from V and 5 from J, leaving 10 bases between them. The CDR3 extends over 11 amino acids.

In its sample, this clonotype was seen a few times. V usage is TRBV5-5 and J usage is TRBJ2-1, with a possible D match to TRBD2 (7 bases). The CDR3 runs to 15 residues. V was cut by 3 bases and J by 7 bases, with 17 bases left in between. Germline V lookup: CDR1 SGHKS, CDR2 YYEKEE (reference sequence). CDR3 nucleotides: TGTGCCAGCAGCTCAGGAGGGGGGGACGGGAATGAGCAGTTCTTC. It is translated as CASSSGGGDGNEQFF.

V gene TRBV2 combines with J gene TRBJ2-6; 7 positions match TRBD1. The V gene's germline CDR1 is SNHLY and CDR2 FYNNEI. V trimming: 7 bases; J trimming: 0 bases; junction bases outside the gene matches: 12. This CDR3 is built from 18 residues. The CDR3 loop is CASTNPDRDRSGANVLTF. In DNA form, the CDR3 reads TGTGCCAGCACGAATCCCGACAGGGACCGCTCTGGGGCCAACGTCCTGACTTTC.

V and J are TRBV12-3 or TRBV12-4 and TRBJ1-2; no firm D call. The V and J ends lost 9 bases and 4 bases respectively, with 18 bases between them. CDR3 length: 14 residues. CDR3 sequence reads: CASHDDDGTYGYTF. CDR3 bases: TGTGCCAGTCACGATGATGACGGAACCTATGGCTACACCTTC.

This clonotype was found a few times. The chain carries TRBV4-2 and TRBJ1-4; 9 bases match TRBD1. Germline values: CDR1 LGHNA, CDR2 YNFKEQ. The V segment lost 2 bases and the J segment 7 bases; nucleotides outside the gene matches: 8. The CDR3 loop spans 16 amino acids. Here the CDR3 reads CASSQRYRGLIEKLFF. The CDR3 region has the DNA TGTGCCAGCAGCCAACGGTACAGGGGGCTTATTGAAAAACTGTTTTTT.

In its sample, this clonotype was seen many times. The J gene is TRBJ2-1, the V gene TRBV4-1; D unclear. V lost 2 bases, J lost 5 bases, and 4 bases lay in between. Germline V gene lookup returns CDR1 MGHRA and CDR2 YSYEKL. The CDR3 runs 12 residues. CDR3 sequence reads: CASSQRDNEQFF. CDR3 nucleotides: TGCGCCAGCAGCCAACGGGACAATGAGCAGTTCTTC.

Remarks on this clonotype: With a much larger clone just one base away, this may be a read error. The chain employs TRBV6-6 and TRBJ2-3; D gene unclear. V gave up 6 bases and J gave up 0 bases, with 10 bases separating them. The CDR3 runs to 14 residues. Germline values: CDR1 MNHNY, CDR2 SVGAGI (reference sequence). The CDR3 bases are TGTGCCAGCAGGTACCGAACTAGCACAGATACGCAGTATTTT. This codes for CASRYRTSTDTQYF.

The sample holds a few counts of this clonotype. This chain links TRBV5-5 with TRBJ2-3, with D possibly TRBD2 on 6 matching bases. Germline lookup yields CDR1 SGHKS and CDR2 YYEKEE (reference sequence). This CDR3 has 15 amino acids. Trimming left V 3 bases short and J 3 bases short, with 14 bases between. As DNA, the CDR3 is TGTGCCAGCAGCTCCACGGGGGTGAGGACAGATACGCAGTATTTT. Translation: CASSSTGVRTDTQYF.

This clonotype was picked up many times. This sequence joins TRBV20-1 and TRBJ2-1, with 16 nucleotides matching TRBD2. The germline V gene encodes CDR1 DFQATT and CDR2 SNEGSKA (reference sequence). Trimming took 3 bases from V and 1 from J; bases not matched to a gene: 9. This CDR3 comprises 19 residues. CDR3 protein: CSARSPGLAGGLSYNEQFF. The CDR3 nucleotides read TGCAGTGCTAGGTCACCGGGACTAGCGGGGGGGTTGTCCTACAATGAGCAGTTCTTC.

CDR3 sequence (DNA): TGCAGTGCTAGAGATTCCCCCGGTGGTCCCTACGAGCAGTACTTC. Protein sequence: CSARDSPGGPYEQYF. The chain is built from TRBV20-1 and TRBJ2-7, with D uncertain. CDR1 is DFQATT, CDR2 SNEGSKA, per germline (reference sequence). V lost 0 bases to trimming and J lost 2 bases, with 14 bases between them. The CDR3 contains 15 residues.

This chain links TRBV7-9 with TRBJ2-4, with a weak D call TRBD2 (5 bases). The end of the DNA aligns better with TRBJ2-7, so the J call may be wrong. The CDR3 consists of 13 residues. CDR1 and CDR2 (germline): SEHNR, FQNEAQ (reference sequence). The CDR3 loop reads CASSYPSGYEQYF. CDR3 nucleotide sequence: TGTGCCAGCAGCTATCCCTCGGGGTACGAGCAGTACTTC.

This clonotype was seen a handful of times. The rearrangement uses TRBV7-9 and TRBJ2-5; TRBD1 aligns across 10 bases. CDR3 length: 16 amino acids. The V gene end was trimmed by 4 bases and the J gene end by 5 bases; junction bases not matched to a gene: 10. Per germline, CDR1 SEHNR and CDR2 FQNEAQ (reference sequence). The CDR3 region is CASSWGQGTSKETQYF. The DNA of the CDR3 is TGTGCCAGCAGCTGGGGACAGGGGACGTCTAAGGAGACCCAGTACTTC. Based on the CDR3 plus reference TRBV7-9 and TRBJ2-5, the full variable domain is DTGVSQNPRHKITKRGQNVTFRCDPISEHNRLYWYRQTLGQGPEFLTYFQNEAQLEKSRLLSDRFSAERPKGSFSTLEIQRTEQGDSAMYLCASSWGQGTSKETQYFGPGTRLLVL.

The J gene is TRBJ2-7, the V gene TRBV7-8; 14 bases map to TRBD2. Germline V CDR1 and CDR2: SGHVS, FQNEAQ. CDR3 length: 20 amino acids. J was trimmed by 0 bases and V by 3 bases; bases with no gene match: 13. The CDR3 here is CASSFRTSGGISPLSYEQYF. The DNA for the CDR3 is TGTGCCAGCAGCTTCCGGACTAGCGGGGGGATCTCCCCTCTCTCCTACGAGCAGTACTTC.

V and J are TRBV5-1 and TRBJ1-4, with D tentatively TRBD1 (5 bases). The germline V gene encodes CDR1 SGHRS and CDR2 YFSETQ. The CDR3 runs 14 residues. The V end was cut by 3 bases, the J end by 7 bases, with 13 bases between. CDR3 protein: CASSWEGNGEKLFF. The CDR3 DNA is TGCGCCAGCAGCTGGGAGGGGAACGGTGAAAAACTGTTTTTT.

In this sample, this clonotype turned up a few times. CDR3 sequence (DNA): TGCGCCAGCAGCCAGGAAGACAGGGTGTACCATGGCTACACCTTC. It translates to CASSQEDRVYHGYTF. The V and J genes are TRBV4-3 and TRBJ1-2; 7 bases agree with TRBD1. The CDR3 extends over 15 amino acids. Germline CDR1 and CDR2: LGHNA and YSLEER. V gave up 3 bases and J gave up 6 bases; unmatched junction bases: 10.

V is TRBV6-5 and J is TRBJ2-1, with 11 bases lining up with TRBD2. The V gene end was trimmed by 4 bases and the J gene end by 4 bases; junction bases not matched to a gene: 6. Germline V gene sequence: CDR1 MNHEY, CDR2 SVGAGI. The CDR3 is 16 residues long. CDR3 in amino acids: CASSSRRLAGYNEQFF. The DNA of the CDR3 is TGTGCCAGCAGTTCTCGGAGACTAGCGGGGTACAATGAGCAGTTCTTC.

There are a few counts of this clonotype. One end of the junction does not line up with germline, which may come from a read error. The chain links TRBV4-3 to TRBJ2-5, with unresolved D. From germline, CDR1 is LGHNA and CDR2 YSLEER. The CDR3 is made up of 13 amino acids. The CDR3 nucleotides read TGCGTCAGCAGCCAAGACGCCCTAGAGACCCAGTACTTC. It encodes CVSSQDALETQYF.

This chain connects TRBV20-1 to TRBJ1-5; unclear D gene. This CDR3 comprises 16 residues. V dropped 4 bases and J dropped 5 bases, with 21 bases sitting between them. Per germline, CDR1 DFQATT and CDR2 SNEGSKA (reference sequence). This CDR3 reads CSATLQGRDTYQPQHF. The CDR3 DNA is TGCAGTGCTACCTTACAAGGCAGAGATACCTATCAGCCCCAGCATTTT.

This clonotype was detected a few times. The chain links TRBV5-5 to TRBJ2-5; 8 bases are a match to TRBD1. This CDR3 is 15 amino acids long. V was clipped by 6 bases and J by 5 bases; unmatched bases: 12. CDR1 SGHKS and CDR2 YYEKEE come from the germline V gene (reference sequence). CDR3 amino acids: CASNKRQGAKETQYF. CDR3 in DNA: TGTGCCAGCAACAAACGGCAGGGGGCGAAGGAGACCCAGTACTTC.

This chain connects TRBV7-8 to TRBJ2-3; unclear D gene. Trimming removed 1 base from V and 4 bases from J, with 9 bases in between. CDR3 size: 14 residues. The germline V gene has CDR1 SGHVS and CDR2 FQNEAQ. The CDR3 reads CASSLEAQADTQYF. For the CDR3, the DNA is TGTGCCAGCAGCTTAGAGGCGCAGGCAGATACGCAGTATTTT.